The clone carrying this T cell receptor beta chain has at least ten counts. Antigen unknown. TCRdb itself ran the 5' RACE reads through MiXCR, one entry per CDR3 protein. The sample shows some 220,000 distinct CDR3 sequences, approximately 3% of them seen only once. The sample comes from a study of T cells after yellow fever vaccination. Study observations and caveats: Compared with primary, the secondary response was weaker and peaked at day 5, not 15.

The CDR3 runs to 13 residues. Trimming shortened V by 1 base and J by 0 bases, and 6 bases separated the two germline ends. Germline V CDR1 and CDR2: DFQATT, SNEGSKA (reference sequence). The sequence derives from a man aged 18 to 35 who received the YFV17D yellow fever vaccine. The chain employs TRBV20-1 and TRBJ1-1; D not resolved. This sample comprised CD4+ T cells sorted from PBMCs, obtained 10 days after the yellow fever booster vaccination. In DNA form, the CDR3 reads TGCAGTGCTAGAGGGGGATTGAACACTGAAGCTTTCTTT. Translating it yields CSARGGLNTEAFF.